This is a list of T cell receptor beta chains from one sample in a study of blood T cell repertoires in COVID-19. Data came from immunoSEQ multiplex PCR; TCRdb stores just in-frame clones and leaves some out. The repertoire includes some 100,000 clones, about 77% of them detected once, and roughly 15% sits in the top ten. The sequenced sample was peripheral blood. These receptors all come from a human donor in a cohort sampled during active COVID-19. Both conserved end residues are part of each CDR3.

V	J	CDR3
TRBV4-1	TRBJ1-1	CASSQEGRGRNTEAFF
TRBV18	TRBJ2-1	CASSPSGSSYNEQFF
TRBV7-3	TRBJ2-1	CASSPERGGPRNEQFF
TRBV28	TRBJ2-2	CASSGGAGELFF
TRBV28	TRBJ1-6	CASTTGGLPYNSPLHF
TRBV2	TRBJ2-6	CASSPTTYGANVLTF
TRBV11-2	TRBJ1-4	CASSSSGQREKLFF
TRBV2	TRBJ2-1	CASKRVNNEQFF
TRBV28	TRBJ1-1	CASSGAGRRTEAFF
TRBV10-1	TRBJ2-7	CASSPRQGDEQYF
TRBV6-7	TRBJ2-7	CASTITGTESYEQYF
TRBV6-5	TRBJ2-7	CASFKTGGRDEQYF
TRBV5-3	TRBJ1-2	CARSLAGGVSIGGYGYTF
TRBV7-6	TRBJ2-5	CASGQAGAETQYF
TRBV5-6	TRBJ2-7	CASSVGAHRGGAYEQYF
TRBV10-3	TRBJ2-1	CAISAGLAGVEQFF
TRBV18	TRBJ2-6	CASSPDRGSFSGANVLTF
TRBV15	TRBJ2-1	CATSRDYPAGGRNEQFF
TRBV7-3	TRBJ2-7	CASSQTTTDSYEQYF
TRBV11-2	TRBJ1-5	CASSPDRGNQPQHF
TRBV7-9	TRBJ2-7	CASSPGLAGGPSDEQYF
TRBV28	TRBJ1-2	CASSLWIGGGYGYTF
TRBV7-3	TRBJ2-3	CASSLIHSADTQYF
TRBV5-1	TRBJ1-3	CASRGDRAGNTIYF
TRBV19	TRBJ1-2	CASSINAGGSYGYTF
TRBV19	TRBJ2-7	CASSIGGTSGGLSYEQYF
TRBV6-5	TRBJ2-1	CASKGRQGPYNEQFF
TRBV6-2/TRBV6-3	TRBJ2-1	CASSYSGLAGIYNEQFF
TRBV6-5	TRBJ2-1	CASSYSRTGYNEQFF
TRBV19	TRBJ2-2	CASRGGTDTGELFF
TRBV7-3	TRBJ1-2	CASSSQNNKQGVVTF
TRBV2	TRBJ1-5	CASRLDRGAGRPQHF
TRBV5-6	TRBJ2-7	CASSLTGGGTYEQYF
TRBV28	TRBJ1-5	CASSFFPGFNQPQHF
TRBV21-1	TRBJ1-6	CASSKKREWVAPLHF
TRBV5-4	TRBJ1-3	CASSLDQGGKNTIYF
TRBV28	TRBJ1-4	CASSRRQPNEKLFF
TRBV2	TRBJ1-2	CASTLTRSNYGYTF
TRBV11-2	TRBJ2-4	CASSFGPSGRGAKNIQYF
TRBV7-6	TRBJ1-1	CASSPDRVSTEAFF